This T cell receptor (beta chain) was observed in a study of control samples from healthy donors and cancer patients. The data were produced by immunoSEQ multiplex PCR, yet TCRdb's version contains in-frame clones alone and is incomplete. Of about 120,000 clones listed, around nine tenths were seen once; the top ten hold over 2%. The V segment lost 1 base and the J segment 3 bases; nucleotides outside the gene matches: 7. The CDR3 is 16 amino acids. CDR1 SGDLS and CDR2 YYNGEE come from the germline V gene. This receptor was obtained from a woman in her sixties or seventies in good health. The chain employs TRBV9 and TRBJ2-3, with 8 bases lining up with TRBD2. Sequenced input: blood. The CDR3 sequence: CASSVSGGASTDTQYF. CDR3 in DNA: TGTGCCAGCAGCGTATCCGGGGGGGCCTCGACAGATACGCAGTATTTT.